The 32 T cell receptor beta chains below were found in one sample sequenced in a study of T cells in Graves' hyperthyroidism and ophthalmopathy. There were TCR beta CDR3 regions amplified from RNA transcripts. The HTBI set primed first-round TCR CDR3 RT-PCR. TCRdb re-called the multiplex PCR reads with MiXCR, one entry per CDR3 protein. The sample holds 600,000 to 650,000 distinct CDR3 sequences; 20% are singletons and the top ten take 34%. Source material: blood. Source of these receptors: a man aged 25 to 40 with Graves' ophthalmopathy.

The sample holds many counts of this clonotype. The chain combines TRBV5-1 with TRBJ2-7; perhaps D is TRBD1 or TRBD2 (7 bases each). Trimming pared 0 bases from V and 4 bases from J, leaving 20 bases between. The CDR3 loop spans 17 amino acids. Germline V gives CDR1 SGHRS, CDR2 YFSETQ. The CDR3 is CASSLAVQGGFIYEQYF. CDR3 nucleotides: TGCGCCAGCAGCTTGGCCGTCCAGGGGGGGTTCATATACGAGCAGTACTTC.

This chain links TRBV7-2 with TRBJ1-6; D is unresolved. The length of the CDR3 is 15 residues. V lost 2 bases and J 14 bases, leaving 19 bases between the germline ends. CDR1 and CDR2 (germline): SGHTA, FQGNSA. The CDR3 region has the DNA TGTGCCAGCAGCTTATTTCAGTCTCCTAAACTGTCCCTCCACTTT. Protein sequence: CASSLFQSPKLSLHF.

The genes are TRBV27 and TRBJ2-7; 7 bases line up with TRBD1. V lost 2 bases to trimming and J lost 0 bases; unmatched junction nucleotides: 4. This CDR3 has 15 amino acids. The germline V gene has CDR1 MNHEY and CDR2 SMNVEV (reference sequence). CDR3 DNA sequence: TGTGCCAGCAGTTTACAGGGGGAGTTCTCCTACGAGCAGTACTTC. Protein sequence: CASSLQGEFSYEQYF.

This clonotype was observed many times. The DNA of the CDR3 is TGTGCCAGCAGCGTTTCGAATATCGGGGAGCTGTTTTTT. As protein: CASSVSNIGELFF. The chain uses TRBV11-2 and TRBJ2-2; D is uncertain. In germline, CDR1 is SGHAT, CDR2 FQNNGV. Trimming left V 5 bases short and J 7 bases short, with 11 bases between. The CDR3 contains 13 residues.

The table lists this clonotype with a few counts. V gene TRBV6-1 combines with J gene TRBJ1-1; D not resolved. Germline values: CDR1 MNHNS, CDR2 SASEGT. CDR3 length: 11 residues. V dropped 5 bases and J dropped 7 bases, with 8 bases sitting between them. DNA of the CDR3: TGTGCCAGCAGTACAGCGGGTGAAGCTTTCTTT. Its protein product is CASSTAGEAFF.

In DNA, the CDR3 is TGTGCCAGCAGCCAAGACTCAGTCAGGGAAGCTTTCTTT. It is translated as CASSQDSVREAFF. The chain is built from TRBV14 and TRBJ1-1; no clear D gene. The germline gives CDR1 SGHDN, CDR2 FVKESK. The CDR3 has 13 amino acids. Trimming removed 0 bases from V and 8 bases from J, with 10 bases in between.

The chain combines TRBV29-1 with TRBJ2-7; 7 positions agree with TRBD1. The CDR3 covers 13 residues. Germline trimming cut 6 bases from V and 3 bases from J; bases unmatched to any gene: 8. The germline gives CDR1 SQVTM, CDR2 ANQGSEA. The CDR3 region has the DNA TGCAGCGTGGAGACAGGGAAAAACTACGAGCAGTACTTC. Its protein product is CSVETGKNYEQYF.

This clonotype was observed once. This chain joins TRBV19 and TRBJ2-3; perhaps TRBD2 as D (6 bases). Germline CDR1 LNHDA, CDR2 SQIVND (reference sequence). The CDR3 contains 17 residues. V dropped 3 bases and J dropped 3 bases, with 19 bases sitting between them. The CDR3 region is CASSILLPGAQTDTQYF. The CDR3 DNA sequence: TGTGCCAGTAGTATCTTACTTCCGGGAGCACAGACAGATACGCAGTATTTT.

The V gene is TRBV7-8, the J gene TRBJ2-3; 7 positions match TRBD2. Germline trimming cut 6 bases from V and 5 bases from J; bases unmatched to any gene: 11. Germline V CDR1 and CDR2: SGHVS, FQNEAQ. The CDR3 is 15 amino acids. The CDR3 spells CASRDRMGRGDTQYF. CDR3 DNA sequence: TGTGCCAGCAGAGATCGGATGGGGAGGGGAGATACGCAGTATTTT. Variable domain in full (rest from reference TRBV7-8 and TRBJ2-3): GAGVSQSPRYKVAKRGQDVALRCDPISGHVSLFWYQQALGQGPEFLTYFQNEAQLDKSGLPSDRFFAERPEGSVSTLKIQRTQQEDSAVYLCASRDRMGRGDTQYFGPGTRLTVL.

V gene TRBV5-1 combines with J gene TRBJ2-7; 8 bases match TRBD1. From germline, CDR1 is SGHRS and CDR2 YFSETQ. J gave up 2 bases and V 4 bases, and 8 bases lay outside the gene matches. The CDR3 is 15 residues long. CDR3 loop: CASSPRTGTTYEQYF. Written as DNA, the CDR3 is TGCGCCAGCAGCCCGAGGACAGGGACAACCTACGAGCAGTACTTC.

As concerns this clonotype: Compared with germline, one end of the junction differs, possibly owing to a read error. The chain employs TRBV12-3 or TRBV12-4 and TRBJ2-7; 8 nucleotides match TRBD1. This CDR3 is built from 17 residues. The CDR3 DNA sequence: TGTTCCAGCAGACAGAAAGCAACCGGGACAGGCGTTGGCGAGCAGTACTTC. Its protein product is CSSRQKATGTGVGEQYF.

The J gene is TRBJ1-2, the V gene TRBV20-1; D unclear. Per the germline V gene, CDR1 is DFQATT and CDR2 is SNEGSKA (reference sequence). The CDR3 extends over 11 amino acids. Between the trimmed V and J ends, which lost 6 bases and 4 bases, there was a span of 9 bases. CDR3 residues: CSAPRPYGYTF. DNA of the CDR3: TGCAGTGCCCCCAGGCCCTATGGCTACACCTTC.

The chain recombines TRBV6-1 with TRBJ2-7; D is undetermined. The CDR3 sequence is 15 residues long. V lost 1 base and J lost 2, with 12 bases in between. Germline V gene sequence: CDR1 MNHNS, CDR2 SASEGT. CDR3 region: CASSEEGSLAYEQYF. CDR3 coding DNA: TGTGCCAGCAGTGAAGAAGGCAGCCTAGCCTACGAGCAGTACTTC.

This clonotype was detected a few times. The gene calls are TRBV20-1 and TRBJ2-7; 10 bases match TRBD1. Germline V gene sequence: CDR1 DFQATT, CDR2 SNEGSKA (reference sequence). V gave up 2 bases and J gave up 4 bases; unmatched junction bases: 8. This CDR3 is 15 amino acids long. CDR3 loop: CSARPDRGRIYEQYF. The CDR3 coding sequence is TGCAGTGCTAGACCTGACAGGGGGCGCATATACGAGCAGTACTTC.

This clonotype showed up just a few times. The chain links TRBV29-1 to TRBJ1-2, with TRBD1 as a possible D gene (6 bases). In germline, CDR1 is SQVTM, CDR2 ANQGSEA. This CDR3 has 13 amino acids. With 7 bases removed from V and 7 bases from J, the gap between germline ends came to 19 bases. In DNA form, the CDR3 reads TGCAGCGCCCAAGCGTACAGGGATAGTGGCTACACCTTC. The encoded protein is CSAQAYRDSGYTF.

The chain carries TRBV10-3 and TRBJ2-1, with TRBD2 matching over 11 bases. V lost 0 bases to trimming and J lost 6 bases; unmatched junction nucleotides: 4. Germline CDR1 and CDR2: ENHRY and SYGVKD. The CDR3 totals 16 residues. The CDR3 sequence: CAISESTSGIGNEQFF. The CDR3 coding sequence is TGTGCCATCAGTGAGTCGACTAGCGGGATAGGCAATGAGCAGTTCTTC.

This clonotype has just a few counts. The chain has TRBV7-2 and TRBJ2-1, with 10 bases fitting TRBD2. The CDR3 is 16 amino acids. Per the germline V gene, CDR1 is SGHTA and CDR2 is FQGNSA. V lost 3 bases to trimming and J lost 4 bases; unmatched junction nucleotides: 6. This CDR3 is CASSLNLAGVYNEQFF. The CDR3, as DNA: TGTGCCAGCAGCTTGAATCTAGCGGGAGTATACAATGAGCAGTTCTTC. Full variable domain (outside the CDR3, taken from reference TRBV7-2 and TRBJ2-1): GAGVSQSPSNKVTEKGKDVELRCDPISGHTALYWYRQSLGQGLEFLIYFQGNSAPDKSGLPSDRFSAERTGGSVSTLTIQRTQQEDSAVYLCASSLNLAGVYNEQFFGPGTRLTVL.

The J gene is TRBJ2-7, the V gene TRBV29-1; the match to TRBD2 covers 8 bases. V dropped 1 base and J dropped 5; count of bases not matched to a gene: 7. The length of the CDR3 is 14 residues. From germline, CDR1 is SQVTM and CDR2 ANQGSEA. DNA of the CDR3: TGCAGCGTTGAAGGGAGCGGGAGTGGGGACGAGCAGTACTTC. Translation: CSVEGSGSGDEQYF.

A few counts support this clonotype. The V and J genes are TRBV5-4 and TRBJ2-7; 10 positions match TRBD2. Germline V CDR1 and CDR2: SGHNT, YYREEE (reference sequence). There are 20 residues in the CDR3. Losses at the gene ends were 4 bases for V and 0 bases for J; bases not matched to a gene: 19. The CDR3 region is CASSQRQGWSGRGSSYEQYF. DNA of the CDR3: TGTGCCAGCAGCCAAAGACAGGGATGGAGCGGGAGGGGGTCCTCCTACGAGCAGTACTTC.

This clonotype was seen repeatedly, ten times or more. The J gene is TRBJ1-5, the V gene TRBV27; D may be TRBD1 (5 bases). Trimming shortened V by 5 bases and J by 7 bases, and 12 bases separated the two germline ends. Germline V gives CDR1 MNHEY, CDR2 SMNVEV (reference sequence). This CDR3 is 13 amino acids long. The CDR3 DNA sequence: TGTGCCAGCAGTAGTCAGGGTAGGCAGCCCCAGCATTTT. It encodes CASSSQGRQPQHF.

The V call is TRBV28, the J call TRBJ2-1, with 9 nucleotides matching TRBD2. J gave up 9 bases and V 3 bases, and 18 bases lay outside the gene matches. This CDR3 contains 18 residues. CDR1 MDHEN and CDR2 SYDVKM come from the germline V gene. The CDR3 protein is CASSFRAGSSGRLGEQFF. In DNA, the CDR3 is TGTGCCAGCAGTTTCAGGGCAGGATCGAGCGGGAGGCTTGGTGAGCAGTTCTTC.

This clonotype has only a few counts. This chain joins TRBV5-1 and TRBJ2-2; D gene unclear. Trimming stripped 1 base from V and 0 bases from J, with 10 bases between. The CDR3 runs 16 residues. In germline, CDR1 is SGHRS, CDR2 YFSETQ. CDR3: CASSLQATSNTGELFF. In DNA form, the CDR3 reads TGCGCCAGCAGCTTGCAGGCGACGTCGAACACCGGGGAGCTGTTTTTT.

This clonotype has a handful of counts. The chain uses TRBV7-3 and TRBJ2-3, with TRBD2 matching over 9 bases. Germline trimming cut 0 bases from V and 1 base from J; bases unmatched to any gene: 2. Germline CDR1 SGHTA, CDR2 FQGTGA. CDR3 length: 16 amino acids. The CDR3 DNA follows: TGTGCCAGCAGCTTAACAGCGGGAGGCGGCACAGATACGCAGTATTTT. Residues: CASSLTAGGGTDTQYF.

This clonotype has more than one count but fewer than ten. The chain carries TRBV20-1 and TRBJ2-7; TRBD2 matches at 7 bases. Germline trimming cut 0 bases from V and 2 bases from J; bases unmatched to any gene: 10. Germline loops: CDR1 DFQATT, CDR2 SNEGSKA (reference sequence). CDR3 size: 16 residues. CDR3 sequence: CSARDPTASGPYEQYF. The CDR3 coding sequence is TGCAGTGCTAGAGATCCTACGGCTAGCGGACCCTACGAGCAGTACTTC.

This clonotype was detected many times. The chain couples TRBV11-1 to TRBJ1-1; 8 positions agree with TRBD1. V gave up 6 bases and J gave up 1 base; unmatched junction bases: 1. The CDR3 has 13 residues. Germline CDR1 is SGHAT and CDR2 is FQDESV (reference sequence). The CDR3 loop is CASRDRANTEAFF. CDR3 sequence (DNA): TGTGCCAGCAGGGACAGGGCGAACACTGAAGCTTTCTTT.

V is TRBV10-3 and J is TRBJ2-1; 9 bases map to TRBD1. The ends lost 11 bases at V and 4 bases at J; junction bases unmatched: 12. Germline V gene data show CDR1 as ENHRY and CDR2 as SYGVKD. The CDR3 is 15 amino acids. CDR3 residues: CAGGTGGADYNEQFF. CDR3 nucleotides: TGTGCCGGAGGAACAGGGGGCGCGGATTACAATGAGCAGTTCTTC.

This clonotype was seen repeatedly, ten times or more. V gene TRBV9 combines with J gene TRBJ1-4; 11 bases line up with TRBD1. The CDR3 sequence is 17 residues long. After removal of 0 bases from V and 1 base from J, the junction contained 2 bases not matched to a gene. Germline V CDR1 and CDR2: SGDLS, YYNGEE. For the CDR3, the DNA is TGTGCCAGCAGCGTAGGGGACAGGGGGGTAACTAATGAAAAACTGTTTTTT. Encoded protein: CASSVGDRGVTNEKLFF.

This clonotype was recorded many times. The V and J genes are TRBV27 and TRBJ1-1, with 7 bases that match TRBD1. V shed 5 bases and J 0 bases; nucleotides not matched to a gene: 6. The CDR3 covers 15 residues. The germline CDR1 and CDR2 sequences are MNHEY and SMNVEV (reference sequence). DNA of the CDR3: TGTGCCAGCAGTCCGATGACAGGGCTGAACACTGAAGCTTTCTTT. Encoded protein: CASSPMTGLNTEAFF.

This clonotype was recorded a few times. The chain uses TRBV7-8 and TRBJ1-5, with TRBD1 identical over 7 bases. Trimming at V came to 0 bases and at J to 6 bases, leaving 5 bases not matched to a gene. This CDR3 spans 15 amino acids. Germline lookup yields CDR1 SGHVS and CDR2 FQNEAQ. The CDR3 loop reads CASSLAQGGSQPQHF. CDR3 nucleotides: TGTGCCAGCAGCTTAGCTCAGGGGGGAAGTCAGCCCCAGCATTTT.

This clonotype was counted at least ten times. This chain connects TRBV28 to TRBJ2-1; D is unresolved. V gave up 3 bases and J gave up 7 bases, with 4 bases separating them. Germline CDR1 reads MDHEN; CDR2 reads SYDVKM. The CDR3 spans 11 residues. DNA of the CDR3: TGTGCCAGCAGTTTCATAAATGAGCAGTTCTTC. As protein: CASSFINEQFF.

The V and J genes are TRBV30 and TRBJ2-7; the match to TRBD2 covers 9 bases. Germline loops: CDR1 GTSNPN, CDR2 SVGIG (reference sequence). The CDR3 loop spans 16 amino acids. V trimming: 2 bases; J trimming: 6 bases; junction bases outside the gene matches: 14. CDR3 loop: CAWSLPSGIRVGEQYF. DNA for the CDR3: TGTGCCTGGAGTTTGCCTAGCGGGATTAGGGTAGGCGAGCAGTACTTC.

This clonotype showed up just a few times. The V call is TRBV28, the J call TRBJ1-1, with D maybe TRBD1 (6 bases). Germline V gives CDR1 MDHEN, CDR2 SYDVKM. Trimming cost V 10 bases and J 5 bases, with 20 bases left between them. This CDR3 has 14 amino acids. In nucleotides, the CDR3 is TGTGCCACCCGGTCACTCGGGGGCAAAACTGAAGCTTTCTTT. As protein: CATRSLGGKTEAFF.